The present TCR beta chain was sequenced within a study of Ad26.COV2.S vaccination and SARS-CoV-2 variants. Study overall: Once, or twice with 56 days between doses, Ad26.COV2.S was given intramuscularly.

The treatment was: about 20 received Ad26.COV2.S at low or high dose, single or two shots; 5 received placebo; per-sample allocation not given. The samples date from day 63 after the first vaccine or placebo injection. Findings and caveats of the study: Non-spike TCR breadth did not differ much between vaccine and placebo recipients.

On this clone: Its specificity is not known.

Produced via immunoSEQ multiplex PCR; TCRdb's table is partial and in-frame only. This table has about 350,000 clones, approximately 86% appearing once. The CDR3 runs to 15 residues. Per the germline V gene, CDR1 is SGHRS and CDR2 is YFSETQ. The V end lost 1 base, the J end lost 7 bases, and 12 bases lay between the germline ends. Sequenced material: peripheral blood, taken in a trial of Ad26.COV2.S vaccine versus placebo. The V and J genes are TRBV5-1 and TRBJ1-6; D is undetermined. The source of this sequence is a person aged 18 to 65 who received the Ad26.COV2.S COVID-19 vaccine or a placebo. CDR3 sequence reads: CASSLRYSDNSPLHF. In nucleotides, the CDR3 is TGCGCCAGCAGCTTGCGGTACTCGGACAATTCACCCCTCCACTTT. Supplemented by reference TRBV5-1 and TRBJ1-6, the full variable domain reads KAGVTQTPRYLIKTRGQQVTLSCSPISGHRSVSWYQQTPGQGLQFLFEYFSETQRNKGNFPGRFSGRQFSNSRSEMNVSTLELGDSALYLCASSLRYSDNSPLHFGNGTRLTVT.